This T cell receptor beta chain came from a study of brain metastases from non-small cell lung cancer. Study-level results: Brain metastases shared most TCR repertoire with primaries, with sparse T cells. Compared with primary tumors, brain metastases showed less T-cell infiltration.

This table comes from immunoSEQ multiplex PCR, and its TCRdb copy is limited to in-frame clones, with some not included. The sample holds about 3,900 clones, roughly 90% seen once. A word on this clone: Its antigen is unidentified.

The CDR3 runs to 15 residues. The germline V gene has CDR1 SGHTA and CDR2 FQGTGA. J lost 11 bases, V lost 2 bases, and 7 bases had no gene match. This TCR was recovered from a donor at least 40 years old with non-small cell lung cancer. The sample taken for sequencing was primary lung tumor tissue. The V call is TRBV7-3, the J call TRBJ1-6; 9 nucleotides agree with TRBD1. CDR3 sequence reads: CASSLGGTGHPPLHF. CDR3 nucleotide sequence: TGTGCCAGCAGCTTAGGTGGGACAGGGCACCCACCCCTCCACTTT.